This TCR beta chain comes out of a study of T cell repertoires in cytomegalovirus infection. The CDR3 loop spans 14 amino acids. The V gene's germline CDR1 is PRHDT and CDR2 FYEKMQ (reference sequence). TCRdb reprocessed the reads via MiXCR and lists one record per CDR3 protein. The data show roughly 200,000 distinct CDR3 sequences, about 15% seen once. This clonotype was counted between two and nine times. One end of the junction does not line up with germline, which may come from a read error. V gene TRBV13 combines with J gene TRBJ1-5; D unclear. The sequencing sample was made of CD8+ T cells from PBMCs. The source is a human donor in good health (CMV status not recorded). Some clones in this sample may be carry-over from other donors' samples. The CDR3 region is CASSIGRTNQPQHF. CDR3 DNA sequence: TGTGCCAGCAGCATAGGACGGACCAATCAGCCCCAGCATTTT.